The rows below give T cell receptor beta chains drawn from one sample of a study of blood T cell repertoires in COVID-19. Profiled with immunoSEQ multiplex PCR; TCRdb holds only in-frame clones, not every one. Here the sample spans fewer than 85,000 clones, roughly 70% being singletons. Source material: peripheral blood. The receptors stem from a man between 60 and 75 years old with acute or convalescent COVID-19. Each CDR3 is given with its conserved first and last residue. The size field is filled for only some rows; it gives once, few, many or a size class.

clone_size v_call cdr3_aa
many TRBV25-1 CASSLNTEAFF
NA TRBV19 CASSIDMSGPDTGELFF
once TRBV5-6 CASSFGPGQVRQKLFF
NA TRBV21-1 CASSKVSGTGRRDTQYF
NA TRBV7-9 CASSLGSATNEKLFF
NA TRBV19 CASSTSLTSGGAGAKNIQYF
NA TRBV20-1 CSARDLETQYF
NA TRBV7-9 CASSVRLSTDTQYF
NA TRBV30 CAWNQGTGNQPQHF
NA TRBV4-2 CASSQVLGGSYNEQFF
NA TRBV4-1 CASSQVERETPGSNEQFF
once TRBV19 CASGNRDRGLNGYTF
NA TRBV28 CASRPLAGVITDTQYF
few TRBV18 CASSPRTANTGELFF
NA TRBV24-1 CATSDSQAGGAKNIQYF
NA TRBV4-1 CASSHLDTGELFF
NA TRBV3-1/TRBV3-2 CASSPRRENNYGYTF
NA TRBV7-6 CASSLRQGVDNSPLHF
NA TRBV9 CASSATRGGNTGELFF
many TRBV11-2 CASSSSGTVESGYTF
few TRBV11-2 CASGKGQIQETQYF
NA TRBV28 CASGLAGGSSYEQYF
NA TRBV9 CASSFGQGNTQYF
NA TRBV7-9 CASSSPTGKDTGELFF
NA TRBV14 CASSPGGSRNEQFF
NA TRBV5-1 CASSLELGTDTQYF
NA TRBV18 CASSPTGLAGETGELFF
few TRBV30 CAWSSLDSPLHF
NA TRBV24-1 CATSDNIFGYTF
NA TRBV28 CASRLPGTGGLAQHF
NA TRBV7-3 CASSFSGGEETQYF
NA TRBV28 CASKAGGYEQYF
NA TRBV7-3 CASSLPNTGELFF
NA TRBV9 CASSVEAGGNYEQYF
NA TRBV6-5 CASRLGQYDEQFF
once TRBV4-1 CASSQANRDREETQYF
few TRBV21-1 CASSWLAGATDTQYF
NA TRBV7-2 CASRRLAGGRNEQFF
NA TRBV18 CASSLTHRGLTSNTEAFF
once TRBV20-1 CSASRLAGASGMNEQFF
few TRBV2 CASILPIAGGYTDTQYF
NA TRBV7-9 CASSLVYGTANNEQFF
NA TRBV24-1 CATSAAGTGVYETQYF
few TRBV5-1 CASSLGTANTEAFF
NA TRBV11-2 CASSPGTGPPSTIYF
NA TRBV28 CASRGMDRSAYGYTF
NA TRBV5-6 CASSTGWGEQYF
NA TRBV5-1 CASSLLSGGPETQYF
NA TRBV5-1 CASSLERGTPDTQYF
NA TRBV9 CASSVSPRDIQYF